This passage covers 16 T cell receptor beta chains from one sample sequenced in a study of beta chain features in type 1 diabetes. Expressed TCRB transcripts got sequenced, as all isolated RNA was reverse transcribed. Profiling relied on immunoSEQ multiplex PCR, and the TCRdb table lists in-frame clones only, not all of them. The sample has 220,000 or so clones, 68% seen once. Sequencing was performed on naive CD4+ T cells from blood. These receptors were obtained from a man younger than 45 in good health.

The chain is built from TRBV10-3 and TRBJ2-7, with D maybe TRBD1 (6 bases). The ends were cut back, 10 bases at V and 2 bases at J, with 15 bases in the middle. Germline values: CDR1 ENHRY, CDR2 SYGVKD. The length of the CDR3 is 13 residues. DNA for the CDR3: TGTGCCACAACAGGACGGGACACCTACGAGCAGTACTTC. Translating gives CATTGRDTYEQYF.

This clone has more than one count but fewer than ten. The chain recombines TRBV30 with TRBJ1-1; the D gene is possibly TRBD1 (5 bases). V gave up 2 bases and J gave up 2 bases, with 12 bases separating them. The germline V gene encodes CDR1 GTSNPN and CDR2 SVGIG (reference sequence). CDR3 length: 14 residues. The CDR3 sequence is CAWSRGSLNTEAFF. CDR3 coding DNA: TGTGCCTGGAGTAGGGGTTCACTTAACACTGAAGCTTTCTTT. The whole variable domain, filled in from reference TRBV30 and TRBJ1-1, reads SQTIHQWPATLVQPVGSPLSLECTVEGTSNPNLYWYRQAAGRGLQLLFYSVGIGQISSEVPQNLSASRPQDRQFILSSKKLLLSDSGFYLCAWSRGSLNTEAFFGQGTRLTVV.

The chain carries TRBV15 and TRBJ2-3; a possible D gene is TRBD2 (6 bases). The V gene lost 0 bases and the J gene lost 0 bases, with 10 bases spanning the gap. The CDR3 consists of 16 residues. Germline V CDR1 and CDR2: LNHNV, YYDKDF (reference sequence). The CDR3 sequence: CATSRDLATSTDTQYF. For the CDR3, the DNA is TGTGCCACCAGCAGAGATCTAGCGACTAGCACAGATACGCAGTATTTT. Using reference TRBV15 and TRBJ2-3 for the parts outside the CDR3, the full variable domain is DAMVIQNPRYQVTQFGKPVTLSCSQTLNHNVMYWYQQKSSQAPKLLFHYYDKDFNNEADTPDNFQSRRPNTSFCFLDIRSPGLGDTAMYLCATSRDLATSTDTQYFGPGTRLTVL.

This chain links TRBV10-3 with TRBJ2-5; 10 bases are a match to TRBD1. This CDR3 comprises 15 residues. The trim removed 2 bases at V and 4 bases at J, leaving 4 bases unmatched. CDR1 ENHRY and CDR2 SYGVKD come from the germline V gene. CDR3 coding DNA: TGTGCCATCAGTGAGGGGACAGGGGATAGAGAGACCCAGTACTTC. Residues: CAISEGTGDRETQYF.

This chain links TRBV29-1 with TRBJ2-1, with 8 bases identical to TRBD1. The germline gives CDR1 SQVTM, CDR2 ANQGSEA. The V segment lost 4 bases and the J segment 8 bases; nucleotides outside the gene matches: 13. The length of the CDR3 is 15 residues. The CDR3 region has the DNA TGCAGCGTTGCTTCTCGGCAGGACAGGGCCCATGAGCAGTTCTTC. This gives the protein CSVASRQDRAHEQFF.

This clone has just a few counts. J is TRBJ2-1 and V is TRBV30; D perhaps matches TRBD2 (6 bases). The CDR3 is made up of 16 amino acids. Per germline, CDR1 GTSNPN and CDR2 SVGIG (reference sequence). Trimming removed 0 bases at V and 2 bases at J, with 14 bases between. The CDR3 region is CAWSVQGRGAYNEQFF. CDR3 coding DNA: TGTGCCTGGAGTGTACAAGGGCGGGGTGCCTACAATGAGCAGTTCTTC.

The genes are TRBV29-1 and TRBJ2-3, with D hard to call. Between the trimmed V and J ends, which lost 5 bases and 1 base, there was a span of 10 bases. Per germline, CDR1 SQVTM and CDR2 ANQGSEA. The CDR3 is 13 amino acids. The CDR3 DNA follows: TGCAGCGTTCGGTCGCCAGGCACAGATACGCAGTATTTT. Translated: CSVRSPGTDTQYF.

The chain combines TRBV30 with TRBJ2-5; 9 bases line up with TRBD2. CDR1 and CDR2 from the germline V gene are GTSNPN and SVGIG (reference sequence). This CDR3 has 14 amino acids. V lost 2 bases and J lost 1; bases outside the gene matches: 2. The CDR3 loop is CAWSSGGTQETQYF. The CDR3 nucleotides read TGTGCCTGGAGTAGCGGGGGGACCCAAGAGACCCAGTACTTC.

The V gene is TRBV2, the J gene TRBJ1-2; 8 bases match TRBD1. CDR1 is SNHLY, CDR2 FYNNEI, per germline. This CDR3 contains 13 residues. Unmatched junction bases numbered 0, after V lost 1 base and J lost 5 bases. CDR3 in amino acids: CASSEGTGYGYTF. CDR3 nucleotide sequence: TGTGCCAGCAGTGAAGGGACAGGGTATGGCTACACCTTC.

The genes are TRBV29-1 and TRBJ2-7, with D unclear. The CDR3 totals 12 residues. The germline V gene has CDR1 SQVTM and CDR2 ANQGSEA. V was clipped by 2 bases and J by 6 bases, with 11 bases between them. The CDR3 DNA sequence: TGCAGCGTTGAAAGGATTTTCGGCGAGCAGTACTTC. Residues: CSVERIFGEQYF.

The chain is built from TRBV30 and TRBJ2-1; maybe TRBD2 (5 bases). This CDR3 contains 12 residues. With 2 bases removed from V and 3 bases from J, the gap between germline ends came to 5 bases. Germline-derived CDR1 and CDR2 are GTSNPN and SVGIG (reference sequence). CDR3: CAWSSGYNEQFF. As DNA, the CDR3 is TGTGCCTGGAGTAGCGGCTACAATGAGCAGTTCTTC.

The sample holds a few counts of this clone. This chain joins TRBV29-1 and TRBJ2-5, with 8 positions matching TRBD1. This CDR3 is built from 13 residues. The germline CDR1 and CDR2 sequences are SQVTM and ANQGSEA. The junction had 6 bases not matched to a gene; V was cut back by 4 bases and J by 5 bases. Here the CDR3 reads CSVVPGGLETQYF. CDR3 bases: TGCAGCGTTGTCCCAGGGGGCCTGGAGACCCAGTACTTC.

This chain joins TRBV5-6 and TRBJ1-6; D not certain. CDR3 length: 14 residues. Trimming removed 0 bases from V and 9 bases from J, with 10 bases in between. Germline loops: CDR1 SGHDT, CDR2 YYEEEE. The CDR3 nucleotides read TGTGCCAGCAGCTTGGGCGGGAAAGGTTCACCCCTCCACTTT. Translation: CASSLGGKGSPLHF.

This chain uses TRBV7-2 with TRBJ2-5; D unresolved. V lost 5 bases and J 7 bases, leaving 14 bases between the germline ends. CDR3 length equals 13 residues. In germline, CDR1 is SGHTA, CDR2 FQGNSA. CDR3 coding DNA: TGTGCCAGCAGCCCTAGGGCGGTCGGGACCCAGTACTTC. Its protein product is CASSPRAVGTQYF.

CDR3 bases: TGCGCCAGCAGCTTGGATAGCGGGGGTCAAGAGACCCAGTACTTC. Translated: CASSLDSGGQETQYF. The rearrangement uses TRBV5-1 and TRBJ2-5; 9 bases map to TRBD2. The trim removed 0 bases at V and 2 bases at J, leaving 2 bases unmatched. Per germline, CDR1 SGHRS and CDR2 YFSETQ. The CDR3 consists of 15 residues.

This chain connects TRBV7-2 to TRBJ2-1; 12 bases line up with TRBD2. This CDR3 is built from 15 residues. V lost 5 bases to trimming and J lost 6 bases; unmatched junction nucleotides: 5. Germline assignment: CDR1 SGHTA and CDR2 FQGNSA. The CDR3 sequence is CASSRTSGKINEQFF. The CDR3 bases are TGTGCCAGCAGCCGGACTAGCGGGAAGATCAATGAGCAGTTCTTC.